These 8 T cell receptor beta chains share one sample of origin, sequenced in a study of CD8 T cells in Susac syndrome. cDNA came from roughly 0.47 to 1 ug RNA primed by random hexamers. TCRdb passed the immunoSEQ multiplex PCR reads through MiXCR, listing each CDR3 protein once. Of around 190,000 distinct CDR3 sequences in the sample, around 93% are singletons; the top ten hold around 0.096%. Sequences were obtained from CD4+ T cells from PBMCs. These receptors all come from a human donor in good health.

The chain recombines TRBV27 with TRBJ1-2; no clear D. Germline V gives CDR1 MNHEY, CDR2 SMNVEV (reference sequence). V was cut by 3 bases and J by 7 bases, with 15 bases left in between. This CDR3 contains 14 residues. The CDR3 here is CASSLAGSTLGYTF. The CDR3 DNA reads as TGTGCCAGCAGTTTGGCGGGTTCTACGCTTGGCTACACCTTC.

The chain uses TRBV5-6 and TRBJ2-5; D is ambiguous. Trimming pared 4 bases from V and 0 bases from J, leaving 13 bases between. In germline, CDR1 is SGHDT, CDR2 YYEEEE. The length of the CDR3 is 15 residues. DNA for the CDR3: TGTGCCAGCAGCCCGGCGAGGATGTACCAAGAGACCCAGTACTTC. Residues: CASSPARMYQETQYF.

The chain recombines TRBV19 with TRBJ1-2; D call uncertain. In germline, CDR1 is LNHDA, CDR2 SQIVND (reference sequence). The CDR3 extends over 13 amino acids. V was cut by 5 bases and J by 4 bases, with 11 bases left in between. CDR3 nucleotides: TGTGCCAGTAGTTCCAGCCACCCCTATGGCTACACCTTC. Protein: CASSSSHPYGYTF.

This chain uses TRBV2 with TRBJ2-7; 12 bases match TRBD2. This CDR3 is 14 amino acids long. The germline CDR1 and CDR2 sequences are SNHLY and FYNNEI. V trimming: 7 bases; J trimming: 5 bases; junction bases outside the gene matches: 6. CDR3 residues: CASTGLAGSHEQYF. CDR3 sequence (DNA): TGTGCCAGCACTGGACTAGCGGGGTCCCACGAGCAGTACTTC.

This clonotype has only a few counts. At one end, the junction sequence differs from germline, possibly due to a read error. As DNA, the CDR3 is TGTGCCAGCAGTGAAGGGAGAGGGAGAAATTCACCCCTCCATTTT. This encodes CASSEGRGRNSPLHF. The V and J genes are TRBV6-1 and TRBJ1-6; D gene unclear. The CDR3 runs to 15 residues. Looked up from germline, CDR1 is MNHNS and CDR2 is SASEGT.

This clonotype was seen only once. The chain recombines TRBV5-1 with TRBJ2-3; D is undetermined. The V gene lost 4 bases and the J gene lost 8 bases, with 20 bases spanning the gap. CDR1 is SGHRS and CDR2 is YFSETQ in the germline V gene. This CDR3 comprises 15 residues. CDR3 loop: CASSTDRALSGTQYF. CDR3 sequence (DNA): TGCGCCAGCAGCACGGACCGAGCCCTTTCGGGTACGCAGTATTTT.

The gene calls are TRBV19 and TRBJ2-1; no definite D call. This CDR3 is 13 amino acids long. Deletions cut 6 bases from V and 4 bases from J, with 10 bases between. Germline lookup yields CDR1 LNHDA and CDR2 SQIVND (reference sequence). The CDR3 here is CASRRTRYNEQFF. The CDR3 bases are TGTGCCAGTAGAAGGACCAGGTACAATGAGCAGTTCTTC. The full variable domain, in which reference TRBV19 and TRBJ2-1 provide the parts outside the CDR3, is DGGITQSPKYLFRKEGQNVTLSCEQNLNHDAMYWYRQDPGQGLRLIYYSQIVNDFQKGDIAEGYSVSREKKESFPLTVTSAQKNPTAFYLCASRRTRYNEQFFGPGTRLTVL.

The genes are TRBV5-1 and TRBJ1-2; D possibly corresponds to TRBD1 (6 bases). Per the germline V gene, CDR1 is SGHRS and CDR2 is YFSETQ. V was pared by 8 bases and J by 2 bases, with 16 bases between. The CDR3 runs 14 residues. DNA for the CDR3: TGCGCCAGTACAAAGACAGGCCTGAACTATGGCTACACCTTC. This gives the protein CASTKTGLNYGYTF. Full variable domain (missing parts from reference TRBV5-1 and TRBJ1-2): KAGVTQTPRYLIKTRGQQVTLSCSPISGHRSVSWYQQTPGQGLQFLFEYFSETQRNKGNFPGRFSGRQFSNSRSEMNVSTLELGDSALYLCASTKTGLNYGYTFGSGTRLTVV.